The 2 T cell receptor beta chains below come from one sample, sequenced in a study of T cell responses to AZD1222 COVID-19 vaccine. Clones were read by immunoSEQ multiplex PCR, and TCRdb kept only the in-frame ones, dropping some. The data show about 190,000 clones, with approximately 90% seen just once and 0.99% held by the top ten. Source: peripheral blood, taken on day 0 of AZD1222 vaccination. The receptor set was obtained from an adult in good health.

The chain is built from TRBV3-1 (or the pseudogene TRBV3-2) and TRBJ2-3; the match to TRBD2 covers 9 bases. The V and J ends lost 1 base and 1 base, in that order; junction bases with no gene match: 3. CDR1 LGHDT and CDR2 YNNKEL come from the germline V gene (reference sequence). There are 16 residues in the CDR3. The CDR3 protein is CASSQGPSGGTDTQYF. The CDR3 bases are TGTGCCAGCAGCCAAGGTCCTAGCGGGGGCACAGATACGCAGTATTTT.

The V call is TRBV25-1, the J call TRBJ2-5; D unresolved. Trimming removed 1 base at V and 4 bases at J, with 10 bases between. CDR3 length: 14 amino acids. Germline V gives CDR1 MGHDK, CDR2 SYGVNS. The CDR3 loop reads CASSEFVTPETQYF. In DNA, the CDR3 is TGTGCCAGCAGTGAATTCGTCACGCCAGAGACCCAGTACTTC. The whole variable domain, remainder taken from reference TRBV25-1 and TRBJ2-5, is EADIYQTPRYLVIGTGKKITLECSQTMGHDKMYWYQQDPGMELHLIHYSYGVNSTEKGDLSSESTVSRIRTEHFPLTLESARPSHTSQYLCASSEFVTPETQYFGPGTRLLVL.